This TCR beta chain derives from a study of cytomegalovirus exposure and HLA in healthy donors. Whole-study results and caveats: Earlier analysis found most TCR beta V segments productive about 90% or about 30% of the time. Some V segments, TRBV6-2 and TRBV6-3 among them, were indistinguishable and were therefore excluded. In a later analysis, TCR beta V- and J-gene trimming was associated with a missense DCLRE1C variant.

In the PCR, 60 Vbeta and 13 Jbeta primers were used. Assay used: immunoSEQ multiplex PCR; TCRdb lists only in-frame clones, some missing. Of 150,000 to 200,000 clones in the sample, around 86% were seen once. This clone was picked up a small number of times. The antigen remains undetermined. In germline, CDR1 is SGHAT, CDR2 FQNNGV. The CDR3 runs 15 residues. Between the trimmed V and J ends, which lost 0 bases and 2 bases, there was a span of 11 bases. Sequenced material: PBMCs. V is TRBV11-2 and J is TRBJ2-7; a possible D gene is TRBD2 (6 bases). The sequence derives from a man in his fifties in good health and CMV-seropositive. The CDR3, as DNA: TGTGCCAGCAGCTTAGATCAACTAGCTCCCTACGAGCAGTACTTC. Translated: CASSLDQLAPYEQYF.